This TCR beta chain comes out of a study of cytomegalovirus exposure and HLA in healthy donors. Study results and caveats: Reportedly, fewer N-insertions than the 666-donor mean appeared in an Asian-associated ancestry cluster in a later analysis.

In this sample, this clone turned up a few times. What it recognizes is unknown. Both 60 Vbeta primers and 13 Jbeta primers went into the PCR. Under the authors' procedure: In a later analysis, roughly 10 million of some 80 million unique beta chains occurred in at least two donors. The assay was immunoSEQ multiplex PCR, and TCRdb's table has in-frame clones only and misses some. That table furnishes V, J and clone size, whereas the DNA furnished D and trimming. The profile shows tens of thousands of clones, around 71% of them singletons. V lost 4 bases to trimming and J lost 4 bases, with 17 bases between them. Germline CDR1 SGHRS, CDR2 YFSETQ. There are 15 residues in the CDR3.

The material sequenced was PBMCs. This TCR came from a man in his thirties or forties in good health and CMV-seronegative. The genes are TRBV5-1 and TRBJ1-1; D is uncertain. The CDR3 coding sequence is TGCGCCAGCAGCCCCTCAGTAGCGGGAGGCACTGAAGCTTTCTTT. Its protein is CASSPSVAGGTEAFF. The complete variable domain, with remaining parts taken from reference TRBV5-1 and TRBJ1-1, reads KAGVTQTPRYLIKTRGQQVTLSCSPISGHRSVSWYQQTPGQGLQFLFEYFSETQRNKGNFPGRFSGRQFSNSRSEMNVSTLELGDSALYLCASSPSVAGGTEAFFGQGTRLTVV.